These 2 T cell receptor beta chains were sequenced from one sample in a study of blood T cell repertoires in COVID-19. The repertoire was sequenced with immunoSEQ multiplex PCR; TCRdb's copy has only in-frame clones and lacks some. The sample shows roughly 330,000 clones, over 75% of them seen only once. Sequencing was done on a sample of PBMCs or T cells enriched from blood (not recorded which). The source of these receptors is a woman aged 25-40 years who had recovered from COVID-19.

V and J are TRBV5-1 and TRBJ1-2, with 9 bases identical to TRBD1. This CDR3 spans 18 amino acids. In germline, CDR1 is SGHRS, CDR2 YFSETQ. Losses at the gene ends were 2 bases for V and 8 bases for J; bases not matched to a gene: 19. CDR3: CASSFIPGQGGLMGGYTF. The CDR3, as DNA: TGCGCCAGCAGCTTCATACCGGGACAGGGAGGCTTAATGGGCGGCTACACCTTC.

V usage is TRBV27 and J usage is TRBJ2-7, with D hard to call. The CDR3 is made up of 13 amino acids. Trimming pared 2 bases from V and 3 bases from J, leaving 8 bases between. Germline CDR1 is MNHEY and CDR2 is SMNVEV (reference sequence). CDR3 bases: TGTGCCAGCAGTTTAAGCCACCTCTACGAGCAGTACTTC. It translates to CASSLSHLYEQYF.